This T cell receptor (beta chain) was recorded in a study of graft-versus-host responses after intestinal transplantation. Across the study: In this cohort, recipients had multivisceral, liver-intestinal, or isolated intestinal transplants.

Assay used: immunoSEQ multiplex PCR; TCRdb lists only in-frame clones, some missing. The sample has roughly 53,000 clones, less than 95% seen once. This clone was counted once. Sequences were derived from PBMCs, sampled 650 to 670 days after intestinal transplant. This receptor was taken from a human patient who received an intestinal transplant, so some T cells may come from the graft donor.

In DNA, the CDR3 is TGTGCCAGCAGCGTAGGATCCTATGCAACTAATGAAAAACTGTTTTTT. This translates into CASSVGSYATNEKLFF. This chain connects TRBV9 to TRBJ1-4; the D is unclear. Germline V gene sequence: CDR1 SGDLS, CDR2 YYNGEE. There are 16 residues in the CDR3. V dropped 0 bases and J dropped 0 bases, with 9 bases sitting between them.